These 22 T cell receptor beta chains came from one sample sequenced in a study of shared clonotypes between healthy human individuals. This table comes from immunoSEQ multiplex PCR, and its TCRdb copy is limited to in-frame clones, with some not included. The sample shows 950,000 to 1,100,000 clones, approximately 78% of them seen only once. Specimen: memory CD4+ T cells from PBMCs. Regarding subset: CD45RA-negative fraction. These receptors all stem from a man aged 18-30 years in good health. Some clones in this sample may be carry-over from other donors' samples.

This clone was seen a few times. The gene calls are TRBV10-3 and TRBJ2-5; D possibly corresponds to TRBD1 (6 bases). Germline V gene data show CDR1 as ENHRY and CDR2 as SYGVKD. V was shortened by 2 bases and J by 5 bases, with 15 bases between the two germline ends. The CDR3 consists of 15 residues. Here the CDR3 reads CAISEIQGWGETQYF. In DNA form, the CDR3 reads TGTGCCATCAGTGAGATACAGGGTTGGGGCGAGACCCAGTACTTC.

V and J are TRBV6-1 and TRBJ1-5; TRBD1 might be the D (5 bases). The germline V and J ends were trimmed by 11 bases and 5 bases, with 16 bases remaining between them. Germline CDR1 and CDR2: MNHNS and SASEGT. The CDR3 runs 13 residues. CDR3 loop: CAAQRGLDQPQHF. In DNA form, the CDR3 reads TGTGCCGCACAGAGGGGATTGGATCAGCCCCAGCATTTT.

The V call is TRBV5-1, the J call TRBJ2-2, with 9 bases aligning to TRBD2. Trimming removed 1 base from V and 7 bases from J; junction bases left unmatched: 5. Per the germline V gene, CDR1 is SGHRS and CDR2 is YFSETQ. The CDR3 consists of 15 residues. CDR3 in amino acids: CASSLPSGNFGELFF. The DNA for the CDR3 is TGCGCCAGCAGCTTGCCTAGCGGGAATTTCGGGGAGCTGTTTTTT. The full variable domain, with the rest looked up from reference TRBV5-1 and TRBJ2-2, is KAGVTQTPRYLIKTRGQQVTLSCSPISGHRSVSWYQQTPGQGLQFLFEYFSETQRNKGNFPGRFSGRQFSNSRSEMNVSTLELGDSALYLCASSLPSGNFGELFFGEGSRLTVL.

This clone was counted a few times. The chain recombines TRBV6-5 with TRBJ2-5, with D possibly being TRBD1 or TRBD2 (5 bases each). Trimming pared 7 bases from V and 6 bases from J, leaving 15 bases between. The CDR3 covers 13 residues. In germline, CDR1 is MNHEY, CDR2 SVGAGI. As DNA, the CDR3 is TGTGCCAGCACAAACCCCTCGGGACAGACCCAGTACTTC. Its protein is CASTNPSGQTQYF.

To note about this clone: Other DNA sequences of this sample code for an identical CDR3. J is TRBJ1-5 and V is TRBV28; D is unclear. Germline V gene lookup returns CDR1 MDHEN and CDR2 SYDVKM. V was clipped by 3 bases and J by 1 base, with 7 bases between them. The CDR3 is 14 residues long. The CDR3 DNA follows: TGTGCCAGCAGTTTCCCGGGAAGCAATCAGCCCCAGCATTTT. Its protein is CASSFPGSNQPQHF.

This clone was picked up one time. The chain joins TRBV6-4 to TRBJ1-1, with D perhaps TRBD1 (6 bases). Looked up from germline, CDR1 is MRHNA and CDR2 is SNTAGT. Trimming cost V 6 bases and J 4 bases, with 12 bases left between them. This CDR3 comprises 13 residues. The CDR3 loop is CASRQGLLTEAFF. The CDR3 DNA sequence: TGTGCCAGCAGACAGGGTCTGCTCACTGAAGCTTTCTTT.

This clone was detected only once. V is TRBV28 and J is TRBJ1-4; D remains unclear. Germline V gives CDR1 MDHEN, CDR2 SYDVKM. The V and J ends lost 4 bases and 4 bases respectively, with 13 bases between them. This CDR3 has 15 residues. CDR3 bases: TGTGCCAGCAGTTCCAGGCGAGGGCTTAATGAAAAACTGTTTTTT. This translates into CASSSRRGLNEKLFF.

Details on this clone: This could be a read error, since a much larger clone is one nucleotide away. This sequence joins TRBV7-8 and TRBJ1-4; D possibly corresponds to TRBD1 (5 bases). This CDR3 is built from 13 residues. From germline, CDR1 is SGHVS and CDR2 FQNEAQ. The CDR3 here is CASSSRDGGKLLF. As DNA, the CDR3 is TGTGCCAGCAGCTCCCGGGACGGAGGGAAACTGCTTTTT.

The chain joins TRBV5-4 to TRBJ1-1; 12 nucleotides align to TRBD1. In germline, CDR1 is SGHNT, CDR2 YYREEE (reference sequence). V trimming: 0 bases; J trimming: 6 bases; junction bases outside the gene matches: 9. This CDR3 has 17 amino acids. CDR3: CASSLVGDRGRGAEAFF. CDR3 nucleotide sequence: TGTGCCAGCAGCTTGGTCGGGGACAGGGGGCGAGGCGCTGAAGCTTTCTTT.

In regard to this clone: Additional DNA sequences in this sample encode the identical CDR3. V is TRBV27 and J is TRBJ2-7; D is unresolved. Trimming left V 5 bases short and J 3 bases short, with 5 bases between. The CDR3 has 11 residues. CDR1 and CDR2 (germline): MNHEY, SMNVEV (reference sequence). As DNA, the CDR3 is TGTGCCAGCAGTAAGAACTACGAGCAGTACTTC. As protein: CASSKNYEQYF.

Concerning this clone: A much more abundant neighbour one base away suggests this may be a read error. The chain is built from TRBV30 and TRBJ2-5; D gene unclear. The CDR3 sequence is 14 residues long. Trimming left V 0 bases short and J 7 bases short, with 15 bases between. Germline lookup yields CDR1 GTSNPN and CDR2 SVGIG (reference sequence). The CDR3 protein is CAWSVTGNLGTQYF. The CDR3 nucleotides are TGTGCCTGGAGTGTAACCGGCAACCTTGGGACCCAGTACTTC.

The rearrangement joins TRBV27 to TRBJ2-5; perhaps TRBD2 as D (7 bases). The CDR3 runs 20 residues. CDR1 is MNHEY, CDR2 SMNVEV, per germline (reference sequence). Trimming shortened V by 1 base and J by 3 bases, and 27 bases separated the two germline ends. Here the CDR3 DNA reads TGTGCCAGCAGTTTATGGGGGCCGGGGCGGGAGACGAGGAATGAAGAGACCCAGTACTTC. Amino acid sequence: CASSLWGPGRETRNEETQYF.

This clone was seen a few times. The chain couples TRBV28 to TRBJ1-1, with 10 bases fitting TRBD1. Unmatched junction bases numbered 2, after V lost 6 bases and J lost 10 bases. Germline-derived CDR1 and CDR2 are MDHEN and SYDVKM. The CDR3 length is 11 residues. CDR3 protein: CASSWTGGAFF. Here the CDR3 DNA reads TGTGCCAGCAGCTGGACAGGGGGAGCTTTCTTT. The full variable domain, rest sourced from reference TRBV28 and TRBJ1-1, is DVKVTQSSRYLVKRTGEKVFLECVQDMDHENMFWYRQDPGLGLRLIYFSYDVKMKEKGDIPEGYSVSREKKERFSLILESASTNQTSMYLCASSWTGGAFFGQGTRLTVV.

This chain uses TRBV15 with TRBJ1-2; maybe TRBD1 (5 bases). Germline lookup yields CDR1 LNHNV and CDR2 YYDKDF (reference sequence). Trimming took off 0 bases at V and 4 bases at J, with 12 bases between the two ends. The CDR3 extends over 15 amino acids. CDR3 residues: CATSRDSGGGYGYTF. The CDR3 DNA is TGTGCCACCAGCAGAGATTCGGGGGGTGGCTATGGCTACACCTTC.

The chain employs TRBV28 and TRBJ1-2; D remains ambiguous. This CDR3 spans 12 amino acids. The V gene lost 4 bases and the J gene lost 8 bases, with 11 bases spanning the gap. CDR1 and CDR2 (germline): MDHEN, SYDVKM. The CDR3 loop reads CASSWLVDGYTF. DNA for the CDR3: TGTGCCAGCAGTTGGCTGGTAGACGGCTACACCTTC.

This chain connects TRBV5-1 to TRBJ2-7, with 8 bases that match TRBD1. V was clipped by 1 base and J by 4 bases; unmatched bases: 13. The CDR3 is 17 amino acids. The V gene's germline CDR1 is SGHRS and CDR2 YFSETQ. DNA of the CDR3: TGCGCCAGCAGCTTGAGCCCTTCCGGACAGGGCGCGTACGAGCAGTACTTC. This encodes CASSLSPSGQGAYEQYF.

The rearrangement uses TRBV7-3 and TRBJ2-3; D may correspond to TRBD1 or TRBD2 (7 bases each). Trimming removed 5 bases at V and 1 base at J, with 13 bases between. There are 15 residues in the CDR3. Germline-derived CDR1 and CDR2 are SGHTA and FQGTGA. CDR3 in amino acids: CASSQGGSRTDTQYF. CDR3 in DNA: TGTGCCAGCAGCCAGGGGGGGTCCCGCACAGATACGCAGTATTTT. The full variable domain, with the rest looked up from reference TRBV7-3 and TRBJ2-3, is GAGVSQTPSNKVTEKGKYVELRCDPISGHTALYWYRQSLGQGPEFLIYFQGTGAADDSGLPNDRFFAVRPEGSVSTLKIQRTERGDSAVYLCASSQGGSRTDTQYFGPGTRLTVL.

The V call is TRBV30, the J call TRBJ2-3; TRBD2 matches at 7 bases. Trimming at V came to 0 bases and at J to 4 bases, leaving 4 bases not matched to a gene. CDR3 length: 14 residues. The germline V gene has CDR1 GTSNPN and CDR2 SVGIG (reference sequence). In DNA form, the CDR3 reads TGTGCCTGGAGTGTAAGCGGGACGTCAGATACGCAGTATTTT. Amino acid sequence: CAWSVSGTSDTQYF.

On this clone itself: Other DNA sequences within the sample encode an identical CDR3. V and J are TRBV30 and TRBJ1-5; D uncertain. There are 13 residues in the CDR3. Per germline, CDR1 GTSNPN and CDR2 SVGIG (reference sequence). Deletions cut 0 bases from V and 5 bases from J, with 8 bases between. As DNA, the CDR3 is TGTGCCTGGAGTGTTCAGGCGGATCAGCCCCAGCATTTT. Its translation is CAWSVQADQPQHF.

Concerning this clone itself: A read error may be the cause here, since a much bigger clone is one base away. Other DNA sequences in the same sample also yield this CDR3. The chain is built from TRBV5-1 and TRBJ2-4; D ambiguous. Germline loops: CDR1 SGHRS, CDR2 YFSETQ. The CDR3 covers 14 residues. Trimming cost V 0 bases and J 0 bases, with 4 bases left between them. Written as DNA, the CDR3 is TGCGCCAGCAGCTTGGGACTAGCCAAAAACATTCAGTACTTC. It encodes CASSLGLAKNIQYF.

This clone has only one observation. The V call is TRBV27, the J call TRBJ2-6; 8 bases agree with TRBD1. CDR3 length: 18 amino acids. Germline trimming cut 3 bases from V and 0 bases from J; bases unmatched to any gene: 7. Germline V lookup: CDR1 MNHEY, CDR2 SMNVEV (reference sequence). The CDR3 loop is CASSFRDRKASGANVLTF. The CDR3 DNA is TGTGCCAGCAGTTTCCGGGACAGGAAGGCCTCTGGGGCCAACGTCCTGACTTTC.

This chain uses TRBV10-1 with TRBJ2-7; D not certain. Germline V gene data show CDR1 as WNHNN and CDR2 as SYGVQD (reference sequence). The CDR3 sequence is 13 residues long. V lost 8 bases, J lost 3 bases, and 14 bases lay in between. CDR3 bases: TGCGCCAGCCAACCAGCCCTAGGCTACGAGCAGTACTTC. Translating it yields CASQPALGYEQYF.